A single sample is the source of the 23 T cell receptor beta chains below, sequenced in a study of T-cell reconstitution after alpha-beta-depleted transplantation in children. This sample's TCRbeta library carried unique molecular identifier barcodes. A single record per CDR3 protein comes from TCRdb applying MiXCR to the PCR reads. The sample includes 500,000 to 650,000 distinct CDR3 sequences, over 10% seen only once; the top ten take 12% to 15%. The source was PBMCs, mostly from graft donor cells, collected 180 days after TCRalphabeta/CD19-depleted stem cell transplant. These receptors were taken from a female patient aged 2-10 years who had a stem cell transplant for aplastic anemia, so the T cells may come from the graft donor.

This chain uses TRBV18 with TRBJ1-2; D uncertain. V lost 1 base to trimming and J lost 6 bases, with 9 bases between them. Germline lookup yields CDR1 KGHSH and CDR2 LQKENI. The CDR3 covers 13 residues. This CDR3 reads CASSPLTPDGYTF. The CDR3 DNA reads TGTGCCAGCTCACCACTAACTCCGGATGGCTACACCTTC.

CDR3 in amino acids: CSASRKRGEHHEQYF. CDR3 coding DNA: TGCAGTGCTAGTCGAAAGCGGGGAGAGCACCACGAGCAGTACTTC. V gene TRBV20-1 combines with J gene TRBJ2-7, with 7 bases identical to TRBD2. CDR3 length equals 15 residues. J gave up 5 bases and V 3 bases, and 13 bases lay outside the gene matches. Germline assignment: CDR1 DFQATT and CDR2 SNEGSKA (reference sequence).

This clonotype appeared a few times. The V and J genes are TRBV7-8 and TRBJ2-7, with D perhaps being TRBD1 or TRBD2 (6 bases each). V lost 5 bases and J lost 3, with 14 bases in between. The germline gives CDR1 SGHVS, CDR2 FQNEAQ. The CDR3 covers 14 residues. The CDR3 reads CASSQGGNLYEQYV. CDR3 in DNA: TGTGCCAGCAGCCAAGGGGGGAACCTCTACGAGCAGTACGTC.

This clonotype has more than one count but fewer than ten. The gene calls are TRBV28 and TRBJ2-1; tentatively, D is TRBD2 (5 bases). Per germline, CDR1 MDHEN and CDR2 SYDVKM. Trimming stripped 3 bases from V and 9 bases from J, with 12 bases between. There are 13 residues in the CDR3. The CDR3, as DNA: TGTGCCAGCAGTTTGGTAGGAGGTAGTGAGCAGTTCTTC. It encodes CASSLVGGSEQFF.

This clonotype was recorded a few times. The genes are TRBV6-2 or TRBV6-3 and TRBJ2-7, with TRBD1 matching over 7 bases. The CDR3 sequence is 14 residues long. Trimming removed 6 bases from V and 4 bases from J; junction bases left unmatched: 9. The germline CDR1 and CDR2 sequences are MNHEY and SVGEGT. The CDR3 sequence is CASSPDRVRYEQYF. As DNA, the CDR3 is TGTGCCAGCAGCCCAGACAGGGTCCGTTACGAGCAGTACTTC.

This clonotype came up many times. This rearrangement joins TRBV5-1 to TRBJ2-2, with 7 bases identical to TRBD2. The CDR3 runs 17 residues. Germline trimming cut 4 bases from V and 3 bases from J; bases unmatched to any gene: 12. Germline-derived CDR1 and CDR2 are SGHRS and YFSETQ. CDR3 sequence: CASSAGWTSRDTGELFF. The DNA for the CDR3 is TGCGCCAGCAGCGCAGGATGGACTAGTCGGGACACCGGGGAGCTGTTTTTT. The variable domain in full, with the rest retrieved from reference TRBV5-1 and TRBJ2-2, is KAGVTQTPRYLIKTRGQQVTLSCSPISGHRSVSWYQQTPGQGLQFLFEYFSETQRNKGNFPGRFSGRQFSNSRSEMNVSTLELGDSALYLCASSAGWTSRDTGELFFGEGSRLTVL.

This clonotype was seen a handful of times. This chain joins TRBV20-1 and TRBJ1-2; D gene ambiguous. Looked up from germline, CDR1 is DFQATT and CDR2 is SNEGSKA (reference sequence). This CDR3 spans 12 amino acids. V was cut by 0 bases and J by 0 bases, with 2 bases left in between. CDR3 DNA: TGCAGTGCTAGAGATCCTAACTATGGCTACACCTTC. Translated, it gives CSARDPNYGYTF.

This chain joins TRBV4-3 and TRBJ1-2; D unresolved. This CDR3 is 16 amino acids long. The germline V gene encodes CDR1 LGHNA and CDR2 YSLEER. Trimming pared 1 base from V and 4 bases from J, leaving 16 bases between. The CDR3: CASSQGGTHAVYGYTF. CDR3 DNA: TGCGCCAGCAGCCAAGGTGGAACACATGCTGTCTATGGCTACACCTTC.

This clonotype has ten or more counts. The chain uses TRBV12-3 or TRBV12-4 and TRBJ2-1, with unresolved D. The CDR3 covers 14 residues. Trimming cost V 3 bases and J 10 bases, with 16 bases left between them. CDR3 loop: CASSFGGSHGEQFF. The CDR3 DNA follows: TGTGCCAGCAGTTTCGGCGGCTCCCACGGGGAGCAGTTCTTC.

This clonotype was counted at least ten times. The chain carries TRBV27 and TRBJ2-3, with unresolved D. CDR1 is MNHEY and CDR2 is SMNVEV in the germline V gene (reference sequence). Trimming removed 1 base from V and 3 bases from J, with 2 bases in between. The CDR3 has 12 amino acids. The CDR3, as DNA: TGTGCCAGCAGTTTATGTACAGATACGCAGTATTTT. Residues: CASSLCTDTQYF.

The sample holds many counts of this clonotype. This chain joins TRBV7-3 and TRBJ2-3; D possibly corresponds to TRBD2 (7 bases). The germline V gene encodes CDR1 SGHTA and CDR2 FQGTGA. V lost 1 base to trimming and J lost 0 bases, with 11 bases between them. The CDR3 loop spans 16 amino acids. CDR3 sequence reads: CASSLNPGGSTDTQYF. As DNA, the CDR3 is TGTGCCAGCAGCTTAAATCCGGGGGGCAGCACAGATACGCAGTATTTT.

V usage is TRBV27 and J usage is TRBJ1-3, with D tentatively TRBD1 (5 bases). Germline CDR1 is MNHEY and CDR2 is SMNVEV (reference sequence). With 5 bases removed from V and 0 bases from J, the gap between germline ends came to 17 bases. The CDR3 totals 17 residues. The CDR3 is CASSPYSGTASGNTIYF. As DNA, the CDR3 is TGTGCCAGCAGTCCATACTCCGGGACGGCCTCTGGAAACACCATATATTTT.

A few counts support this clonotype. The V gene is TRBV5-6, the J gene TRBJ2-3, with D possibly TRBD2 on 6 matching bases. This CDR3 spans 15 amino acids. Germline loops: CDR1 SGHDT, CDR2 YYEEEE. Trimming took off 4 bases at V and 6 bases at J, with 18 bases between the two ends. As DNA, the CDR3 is TGTGCCAGCAGCCAATCTGGGCGGGGTTTCGATACGCAGTATTTT. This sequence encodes CASSQSGRGFDTQYF.

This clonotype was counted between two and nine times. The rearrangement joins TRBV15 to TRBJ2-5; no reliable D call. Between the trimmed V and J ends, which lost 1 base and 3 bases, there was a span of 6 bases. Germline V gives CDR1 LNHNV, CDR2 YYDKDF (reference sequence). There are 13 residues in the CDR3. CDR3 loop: CATSRGDEETQYF. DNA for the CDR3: TGTGCCACCAGCAGAGGCGATGAAGAGACCCAGTACTTC.

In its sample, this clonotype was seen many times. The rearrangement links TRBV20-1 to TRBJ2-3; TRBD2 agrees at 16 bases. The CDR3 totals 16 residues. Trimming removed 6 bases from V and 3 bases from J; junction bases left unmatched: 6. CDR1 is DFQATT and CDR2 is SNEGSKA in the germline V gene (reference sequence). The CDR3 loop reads CSAEGLAGGPTDTQYF. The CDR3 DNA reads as TGCAGTGCCGAGGGACTAGCGGGAGGGCCAACAGATACGCAGTATTTT.

CDR3 nucleotide sequence: TGTGCCAGCAGTTTCGCCGACAGGGCCTCCTACGAGCAGTACTTC. Its translation is CASSFADRASYEQYF. The chain recombines TRBV12-3 or TRBV12-4 with TRBJ2-7; 7 nucleotides agree with TRBD1. V gave up 3 bases and J gave up 0 bases; unmatched junction bases: 5. The CDR3 is 15 residues long.

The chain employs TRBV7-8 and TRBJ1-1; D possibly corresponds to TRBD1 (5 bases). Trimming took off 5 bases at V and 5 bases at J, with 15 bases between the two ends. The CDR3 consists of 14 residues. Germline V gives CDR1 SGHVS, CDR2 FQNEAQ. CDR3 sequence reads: CASSTSVGGTEAFF. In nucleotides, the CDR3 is TGTGCCAGCAGCACATCTGTGGGGGGAACTGAAGCTTTCTTT.

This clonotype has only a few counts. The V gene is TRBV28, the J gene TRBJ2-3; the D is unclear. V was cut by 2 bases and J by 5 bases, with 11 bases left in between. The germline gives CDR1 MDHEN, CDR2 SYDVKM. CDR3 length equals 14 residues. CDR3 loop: CASSLAWRLDTQYF. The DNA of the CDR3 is TGTGCCAGCAGTTTAGCGTGGCGGCTAGATACGCAGTATTTT.

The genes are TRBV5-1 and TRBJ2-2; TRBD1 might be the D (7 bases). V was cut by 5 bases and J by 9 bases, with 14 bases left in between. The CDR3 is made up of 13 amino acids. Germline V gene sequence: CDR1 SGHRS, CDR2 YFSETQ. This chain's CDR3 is CASRRQGGWELFF. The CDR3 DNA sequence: TGCGCCAGCAGAAGACAGGGAGGTTGGGAGCTGTTTTTT.

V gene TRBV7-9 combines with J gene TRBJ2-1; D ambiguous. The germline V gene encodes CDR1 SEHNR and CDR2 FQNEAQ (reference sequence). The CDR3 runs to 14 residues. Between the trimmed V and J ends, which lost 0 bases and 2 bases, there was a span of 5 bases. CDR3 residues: CASSLAEPYNEQFF. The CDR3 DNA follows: TGTGCCAGCAGCTTAGCAGAGCCCTACAATGAGCAGTTCTTC. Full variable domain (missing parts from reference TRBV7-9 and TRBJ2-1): DTGVSQNPRHKITKRGQNVTFRCDPISEHNRLYWYRQTLGQGPEFLTYFQNEAQLEKSRLLSDRFSAERPKGSFSTLEIQRTEQGDSAMYLCASSLAEPYNEQFFGPGTRLTVL.

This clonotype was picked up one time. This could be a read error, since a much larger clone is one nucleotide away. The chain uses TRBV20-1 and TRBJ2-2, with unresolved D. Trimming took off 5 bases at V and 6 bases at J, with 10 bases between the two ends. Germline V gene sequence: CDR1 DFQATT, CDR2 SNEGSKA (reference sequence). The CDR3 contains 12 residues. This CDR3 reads CSASRNPGELFF. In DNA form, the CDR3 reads TGCAGTGCTTCCCGGAATCCCGGGGAGCTGTTTTTT.

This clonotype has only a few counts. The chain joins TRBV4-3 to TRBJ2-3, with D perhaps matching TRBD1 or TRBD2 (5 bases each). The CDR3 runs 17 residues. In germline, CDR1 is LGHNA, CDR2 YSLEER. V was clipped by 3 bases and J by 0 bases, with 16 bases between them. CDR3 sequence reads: CASSHRGTLLSTDTQYF. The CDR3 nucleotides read TGCGCCAGCAGCCACCGAGGGACCTTGCTCAGCACAGATACGCAGTATTTT.

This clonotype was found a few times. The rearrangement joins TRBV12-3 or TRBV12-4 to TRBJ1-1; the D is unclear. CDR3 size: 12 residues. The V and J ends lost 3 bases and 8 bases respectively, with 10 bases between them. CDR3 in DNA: TGTGCCAGCAGTTTTGGTAGAACCGAAGCTTTCTTT. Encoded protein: CASSFGRTEAFF.